Listed here are 25 T cell receptor beta chains from one sample, sequenced in a study of OX40 agonist ivuxolimab in advanced cancers. The data were produced by immunoSEQ multiplex PCR, yet TCRdb's version contains in-frame clones alone and is incomplete. The sample consists of 100,000 or so clones, roughly 90% of them appearing once. Sequences were derived from CD4+ or CD8+ T cells sorted from blood, sampled in a trial of the OX40 agonist ivuxolimab. These receptors were collected from an adult with an advanced solid tumor such as melanoma, head and neck, liver or kidney cancer.

V usage is TRBV9 and J usage is TRBJ1-6; the match to TRBD1 covers 9 bases. Germline values: CDR1 SGDLS, CDR2 YYNGEE. The length of the CDR3 is 16 residues. J was trimmed by 7 bases and V by 3 bases; bases with no gene match: 8. CDR3 sequence reads: CASSAGTGSANSPLHF. CDR3 coding DNA: TGTGCCAGCAGCGCGGGGACAGGGTCAGCAAATTCACCCCTCCACTTT.

The chain uses TRBV6-1 and TRBJ2-1; no definite D call. Trimming pared 2 bases from V and 6 bases from J, leaving 14 bases between. The CDR3 has 15 amino acids. Looked up from germline, CDR1 is MNHNS and CDR2 is SASEGT. CDR3 residues: CASSELGGTVNEQFF. The CDR3 DNA is TGTGCCAGCAGTGAATTAGGTGGTACAGTCAATGAGCAGTTCTTC.

V is TRBV27 and J is TRBJ1-5; D may be TRBD1 (6 bases). The CDR3 has 14 residues. The V end lost 3 bases, the J end lost 3 bases, and 9 bases lay between the germline ends. The germline CDR1 and CDR2 sequences are MNHEY and SMNVEV (reference sequence). For the CDR3, the DNA is TGTGCCAGCAGTTTTCAGGGGACCAATCAGCCCCAGCATTTT. It translates to CASSFQGTNQPQHF.

J is TRBJ1-1 and V is TRBV18; TRBD1 might be the D (5 bases). In germline, CDR1 is KGHSH, CDR2 LQKENI. Trimming took 3 bases from V and 1 from J, leaving 6 bases between them. The CDR3 spans 13 residues. CDR3 nucleotide sequence: TGTGCCAGCTCACCCGGGGCGAACACTGAAGCTTTCTTT. Protein sequence: CASSPGANTEAFF.

The chain has TRBV20-1 and TRBJ2-7; D not certain. V shed 5 bases and J shed 3 bases, with 8 bases lying between them. The CDR3 contains 11 residues. The germline V gene has CDR1 DFQATT and CDR2 SNEGSKA (reference sequence). CDR3 protein: CSADINYEQYF. The CDR3 DNA is TGCAGTGCTGACATAAACTACGAGCAGTACTTC.

The chain joins TRBV19 to TRBJ1-1; D unclear. Germline V gene sequence: CDR1 LNHDA, CDR2 SQIVND (reference sequence). Trimming cost V 7 bases and J 0 bases, with 15 bases left between them. This CDR3 has 15 amino acids. The CDR3 region is CASTPQRIMNTEAFF. CDR3 DNA sequence: TGTGCCAGTACCCCACAGCGGATAATGAACACTGAAGCTTTCTTT.

The chain has TRBV4-1 and TRBJ1-5, with TRBD1 as a possible D gene (5 bases). The CDR3 loop spans 14 amino acids. The ends were cut back, 2 bases at V and 5 bases at J, with 10 bases in the middle. Per germline, CDR1 MGHRA and CDR2 YSYEKL. The CDR3 loop reads CASSQTGVHQPQHF. CDR3 nucleotide sequence: TGCGCCAGCAGCCAAACGGGGGTACATCAGCCCCAGCATTTT.

V gene TRBV6-1 combines with J gene TRBJ1-5; D is undetermined. The CDR3 loop spans 13 amino acids. Trimming took off 7 bases at V and 2 bases at J, with 9 bases between the two ends. Germline V lookup: CDR1 MNHNS, CDR2 SASEGT. DNA of the CDR3: TGTGCCAGCAAAAGTAGGGGCAATCAGCCCCAGCATTTT. It specifies CASKSRGNQPQHF.

The chain is built from TRBV27 and TRBJ1-2, with D unclear. CDR3 size: 13 residues. The germline V gene has CDR1 MNHEY and CDR2 SMNVEV (reference sequence). The V end lost 3 bases, the J end lost 5 bases, and 10 bases lay between the germline ends. The CDR3 bases are TGTGCCAGCAGTTTTTCCGCGGATTATGGCTACACCTTC. This gives the protein CASSFSADYGYTF.

The V gene is TRBV27, the J gene TRBJ2-4; a possible D gene is TRBD1 (5 bases). This CDR3 contains 18 residues. The ends were cut back, 4 bases at V and 1 base at J, with 20 bases in the middle. CDR1 and CDR2 (germline): MNHEY, SMNVEV (reference sequence). This CDR3 reads CASSSTWVQDMAKNIQYF. The CDR3 DNA is TGTGCCAGCAGTTCGACATGGGTGCAGGACATGGCCAAAAACATTCAGTACTTC.

This chain links TRBV12-5 with TRBJ2-7, with 7 bases that match TRBD1. Germline trimming cut 1 base from V and 0 bases from J; bases unmatched to any gene: 3. This CDR3 is 15 amino acids long. Looked up from germline, CDR1 is LGHNT and CDR2 is FRNRAP. CDR3: CASGLGTGASYEQYF. Here the CDR3 DNA reads TGTGCTAGTGGTTTGGGAACAGGGGCCTCCTACGAGCAGTACTTC.

The chain is built from TRBV19 and TRBJ2-7; 11 bases line up with TRBD2. This CDR3 has 16 residues. CDR1 and CDR2 (germline): LNHDA, SQIVND (reference sequence). V was pared by 6 bases and J by 6 bases, with 13 bases of the junction left unmatched. The CDR3: CASRPKGLADVGEQYF. The DNA of the CDR3 is TGTGCCAGTAGACCTAAGGGACTAGCGGACGTTGGCGAGCAGTACTTC.

As DNA, the CDR3 is TGTGCCAGTAGCACCAGACCGTTAACGCAGGGCTACACCTTC. It is translated as CASSTRPLTQGYTF. The gene calls are TRBV19 and TRBJ1-2; D ambiguous. CDR3 length equals 14 residues. The V gene's germline CDR1 is LNHDA and CDR2 SQIVND (reference sequence). Between the trimmed V and J ends, which lost 6 bases and 8 bases, there was a span of 19 bases.

This clone was counted between two and nine times. The chain couples TRBV5-4 to TRBJ2-2; 12 positions match TRBD2. Germline CDR1 and CDR2: SGHNT and YYREEE (reference sequence). The length of the CDR3 is 15 residues. J gave up 9 bases and V 3 bases, and 6 bases lay outside the gene matches. The CDR3 region is CASSWGLAGLRELFF. For the CDR3, the DNA is TGTGCCAGCAGCTGGGGACTAGCGGGCCTCAGGGAGCTGTTTTTT.

This rearrangement joins TRBV19 to TRBJ2-7; 7 bases line up with TRBD1. J gave up 4 bases and V 3 bases, and 9 bases lay outside the gene matches. This CDR3 spans 15 amino acids. Germline CDR1 LNHDA, CDR2 SQIVND (reference sequence). CDR3 nucleotides: TGTGCCAGTAGTATTACCCATACAGGGGCGTACGAGCAGTACTTC. Its protein product is CASSITHTGAYEQYF.

The V gene is TRBV18, the J gene TRBJ1-2; unclear D gene. Germline CDR1 reads KGHSH; CDR2 reads LQKENI. Trimming removed 1 base at V and 2 bases at J, with 11 bases between. The CDR3 is made up of 15 amino acids. This CDR3 is CASSPLASTNYGYTF. CDR3 DNA: TGTGCCAGCTCACCACTCGCCTCGACAAACTATGGCTACACCTTC.

The V and J genes are TRBV28 and TRBJ1-4, with 7 bases lining up with TRBD1. V was pared by 5 bases and J by 8 bases, with 5 bases of the junction left unmatched. This CDR3 contains 13 residues. Looked up from germline, CDR1 is MDHEN and CDR2 is SYDVKM. As DNA, the CDR3 is TGTGCCAGCAGTAGGGGGCGAGAGGAAAAACTGTTTTTT. Its translation: CASSRGREEKLFF.

The chain recombines TRBV7-9 with TRBJ2-2; tentatively, D is TRBD2 (5 bases). Germline CDR1 SEHNR, CDR2 FQNEAQ (reference sequence). Trimming shortened V by 0 bases and J by 3 bases, and 11 bases separated the two germline ends. The CDR3 is made up of 16 amino acids. The CDR3 nucleotides are TGTGCCAGCAGCTTAGCAGGAGCGGAGTACACCGGGGAGCTGTTTTTT. Translated, it gives CASSLAGAEYTGELFF.

This sequence joins TRBV5-1 and TRBJ2-7; TRBD2 aligns across 7 bases. The CDR3 length is 16 residues. V was clipped by 3 bases and J by 0 bases; unmatched bases: 9. The germline V gene has CDR1 SGHRS and CDR2 YFSETQ. CDR3 DNA sequence: TGCGCCAGCAGCTCCGACCCCGGGACTACCTCCTACGAGCAGTACTTC. Its protein is CASSSDPGTTSYEQYF.

The rearrangement joins TRBV5-4 to TRBJ2-6, with a weak D call TRBD1 (6 bases). Trimming removed 0 bases from V and 3 bases from J, with 10 bases in between. The length of the CDR3 is 16 residues. Germline-derived CDR1 and CDR2 are SGHNT and YYREEE (reference sequence). The CDR3 spells CASSLGRGSGANVLTF. CDR3 DNA sequence: TGTGCCAGCAGCTTGGGCAGGGGTAGTGGGGCCAACGTCCTGACTTTC.

The chain has TRBV2 and TRBJ1-4; perhaps TRBD1 as D (6 bases). The V and J ends lost 6 bases and 5 bases respectively, with 16 bases between them. Germline V CDR1 and CDR2: SNHLY, FYNNEI. This CDR3 has 15 residues. This CDR3 reads CASRRRTALNEKLFF. CDR3 nucleotide sequence: TGTGCCAGCAGGAGACGGACAGCCCTAAATGAAAAACTGTTTTTT.

The CDR3 DNA reads TGTGCCAGCAGCCTTGGCGGACAGGGGGTTTTAAGGAATGAGCAGTTCTTC. Translation: CASSLGGQGVLRNEQFF. The V call is TRBV5-4, the J call TRBJ2-1; 10 bases line up with TRBD1. CDR3 length: 17 amino acids. Trimming removed 4 bases from V and 7 bases from J; junction bases left unmatched: 14. Per germline, CDR1 SGHNT and CDR2 YYREEE (reference sequence).

The chain recombines TRBV5-6 with TRBJ2-3; perhaps TRBD1 as D (5 bases). The CDR3 covers 14 residues. V lost 4 bases to trimming and J lost 6 bases, with 15 bases between them. The germline gives CDR1 SGHDT, CDR2 YYEEEE. The CDR3 DNA follows: TGTGCCAGCAGCCTATCAGGGTCAGATGATACGCAGTATTTT. It is translated as CASSLSGSDDTQYF.

The chain combines TRBV19 with TRBJ1-5, with 8 nucleotides matching TRBD1. The V and J ends lost 7 bases and 4 bases, in that order; junction bases with no gene match: 9. The CDR3 is 15 amino acids. Germline-derived CDR1 and CDR2 are LNHDA and SQIVND (reference sequence). The CDR3: CASNPGQGGNQPQHF. Written as DNA, the CDR3 is TGTGCCAGTAACCCCGGACAGGGAGGAAATCAGCCCCAGCATTTT.

The genes are TRBV15 and TRBJ1-1; maybe TRBD1 (5 bases). Germline-derived CDR1 and CDR2 are LNHNV and YYDKDF (reference sequence). Trimming took 0 bases from V and 0 from J, leaving 14 bases between them. The CDR3 consists of 17 residues. The CDR3 region is CATSRDQGSGLNTEAFF. CDR3 sequence (DNA): TGTGCCACCAGCAGAGATCAGGGCAGCGGGTTGAACACTGAAGCTTTCTTT.